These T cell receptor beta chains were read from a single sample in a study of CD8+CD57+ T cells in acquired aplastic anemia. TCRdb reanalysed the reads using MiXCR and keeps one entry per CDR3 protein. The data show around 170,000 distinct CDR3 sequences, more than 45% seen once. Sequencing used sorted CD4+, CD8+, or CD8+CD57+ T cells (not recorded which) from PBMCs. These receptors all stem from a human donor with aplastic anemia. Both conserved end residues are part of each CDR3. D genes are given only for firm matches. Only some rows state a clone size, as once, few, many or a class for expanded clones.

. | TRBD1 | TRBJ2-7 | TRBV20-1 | TGCAGTGCCATGACAGGGGGGGGGCACGAGCAGTACTTC | CSAMTGGGHEQYF
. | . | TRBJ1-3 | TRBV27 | TGTGCCAGCAGTTCCTTTTCAGGGACCTCTGGAAACACCATATATTTT | CASSSFSGTSGNTIYF
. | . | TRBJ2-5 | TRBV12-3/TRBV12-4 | TGTGCCAGCAGTTTTTTGGGTGGGGAGACCCTGTACTTC | CASSFLGGETLYF
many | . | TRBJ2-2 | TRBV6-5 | TGTGCCAGCAGTTACCGTCGGAACACCGGGGAGCTGTTTTTT | CASSYRRNTGELFF
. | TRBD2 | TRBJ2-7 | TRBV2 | TGTGCCAGCAGGCAGGGACTAGCAACTGACGAGCAGTACTTC | CASRQGLATDEQYF
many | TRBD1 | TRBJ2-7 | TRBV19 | TGTGCCAGTAGTAGGGGGACAGGGTCCTACGAGCAGTACTTC | CASSRGTGSYEQYF
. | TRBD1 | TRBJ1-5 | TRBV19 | TGTGCCAGTAGTAGACCGGGACAGGGGAGACAGCCCCAGCATTTT | CASSRPGQGRQPQHF
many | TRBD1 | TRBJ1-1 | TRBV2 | TGTGCCAGCAGGGACAGGGCGATAGGCACTGAAGCTTTCTTT | CASRDRAIGTEAFF
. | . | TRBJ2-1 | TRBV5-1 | TGCGCCAGCAGCTTGGTTTCAGGGTCCTCCTACAATGAGCAGTTCTTC | CASSLVSGSSYNEQFF
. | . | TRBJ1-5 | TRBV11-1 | TGTGCCAGCAGCTTAGCCACAGGGATCGGCAATCAGCCCCAGCATTTT | CASSLATGIGNQPQHF
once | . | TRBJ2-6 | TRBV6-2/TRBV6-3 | TGTGCCAGCAGTTACTCGTCCGGCAGCCCCTCTGGGGCCAACGTCCTGGCTTTC | CASSYSSGSPSGANVLAF
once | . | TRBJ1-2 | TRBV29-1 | TGCAGCGTTGAGTCAAGGAGCGGCTATGGCTACACCTTC | CSVESRSGYGYTF
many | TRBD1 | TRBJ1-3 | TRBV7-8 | TGTGCCAGCAGCTTAGGTAGCCAGGGGGCTTCTGGAAACACCATATATTTT | CASSLGSQGASGNTIYF
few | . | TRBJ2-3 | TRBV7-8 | TGTGCCACCGCCTCGACCACAGATACGCAGTATTTT | CATASTTDTQYF
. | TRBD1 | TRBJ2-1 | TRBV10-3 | TGTGCCATCAGTGAGTTGGGACAGGGGGCCAATGAGCAGTTCTTC | CAISELGQGANEQFF
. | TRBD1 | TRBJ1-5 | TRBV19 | TGTGCCACCGGGACAGGGGGTCAGCCCCAGCATTTT | CATGTGGQPQHF
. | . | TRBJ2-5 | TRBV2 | TGTGCCAGCAGCCGGGAGTTAGAGACCCAGTACTTC | CASSRELETQYF
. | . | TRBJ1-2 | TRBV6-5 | TGTGCCAGCAGTTACGATGGGACTGTCATCGTGGGCTACACCTTC | CASSYDGTVIVGYTF
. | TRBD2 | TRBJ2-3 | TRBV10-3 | TGTGCCATCAGGGCGGGGGGCACAGATACGCAGTATTTT | CAIRAGGTDTQYF
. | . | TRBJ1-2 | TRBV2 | TGTGCCAGCAGTCCGGTTGGACGGGGTGGAGGCTACACCTTC | CASSPVGRGGGYTF
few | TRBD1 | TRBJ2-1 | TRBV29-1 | TGCAGCGTCCGGACAGGGTCCTACAATGAGCAGTTCTTC | CSVRTGSYNEQFF
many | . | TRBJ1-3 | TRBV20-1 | TGCAGTGCTAGTGGGGGGCCTTTTTCTGGAAACACCATATATTTT | CSASGGPFSGNTIYF
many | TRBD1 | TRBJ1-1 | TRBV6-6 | TGTGCCAGCAGTTCGACAGGGGGCATGAACACTGAAGCTTTCTTT | CASSSTGGMNTEAFF
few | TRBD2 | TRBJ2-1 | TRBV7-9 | TGTGCCAGCAGCCAAGGACTAGTGGTGTTCTTC | CASSQGLVVFF
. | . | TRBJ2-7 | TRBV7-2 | TGTGCCAGCAGCTTAGACTATTCGGCCTACGAGCAGTACTTC | CASSLDYSAYEQYF
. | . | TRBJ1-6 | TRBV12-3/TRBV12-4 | TGTGCCAGCACCCAGCAAGGTGTTGGGGGCGGGTTTAATTCACCCCTCCACTTT | CASTQQGVGGGFNSPLHF
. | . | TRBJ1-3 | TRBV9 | TGTGCCAGCAGCGTAGAGGTAGGCTCCAGCTCTGGAGACACCATATATTTT | CASSVEVGSSSGDTIYF
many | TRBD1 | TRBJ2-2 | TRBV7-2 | TGTGCCAGCAGCATCCGACAGGGGAACACCGGGGAGCTGTTTTTT | CASSIRQGNTGELFF
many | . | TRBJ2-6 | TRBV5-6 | TGTGCCAGCAGCTTGCCCGACGCCTCTGGGGCCAACGTCCTGACTTTC | CASSLPDASGANVLTF
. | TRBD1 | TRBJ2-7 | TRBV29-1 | TGCAGCGCGCGGACAGGGCCAGGAGCCTACGAGCAGTACTTC | CSARTGPGAYEQYF
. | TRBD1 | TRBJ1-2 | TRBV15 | TGTGCCACCAGCGGACCGAGGACAGGGGGCCTGGGGTTTGGCTACACCTTC | CATSGPRTGGLGFGYTF
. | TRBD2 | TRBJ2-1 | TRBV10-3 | TGTGCCATCAGTGGGCTAGCGGGAGGGTCCTACAATGAGCAGTTCTTC | CAISGLAGGSYNEQFF
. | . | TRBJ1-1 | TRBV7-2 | TGTGCCAGCAGCTTCGCCGGACTAGGGAACACTGAAGCTTTCTTT | CASSFAGLGNTEAFF
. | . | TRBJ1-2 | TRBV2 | TGTGCCAGCAGGGGGACGGGGGCTGGTGGCTACACCTTC | CASRGTGAGGYTF
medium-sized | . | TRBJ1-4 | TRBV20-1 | TGCAGTGCTAGACCGGCGGGTGAAAAACTGTTTTTT | CSARPAGEKLFF
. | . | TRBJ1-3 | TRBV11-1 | TGTGCCAGCAGCGTACTACACTCAGGGCCTCCCCCTGGAAACACCATATATTTT | CASSVLHSGPPPGNTIYF
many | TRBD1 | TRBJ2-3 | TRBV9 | TGTGCCAGCAGCGTAGCCGGGACAGACACAGATACGCAGTATTTT | CASSVAGTDTDTQYF
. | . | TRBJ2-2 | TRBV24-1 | TGTGCCACCAGTGACGAGAGGGTTGGGACCGGGGAGCTGTTTTTT | CATSDERVGTGELFF
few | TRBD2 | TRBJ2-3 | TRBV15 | TGTGCCACCAGCAGAGAACTAGCGTCTAGCACAGATACGCAGTATTTT | CATSRELASSTDTQYF
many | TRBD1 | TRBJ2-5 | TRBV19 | TGTGCCAGTAGCTTCCCTTCACAGGGGCAAGAGACCCAGTACTTC | CASSFPSQGQETQYF
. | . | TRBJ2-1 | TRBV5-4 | TGTGCCAGCAGCTTGGGGCCCACAGGGCCCCTCTACAATGAGCAGTTCTTC | CASSLGPTGPLYNEQFF
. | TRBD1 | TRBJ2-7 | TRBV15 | TGTGCCACCAGCGTACAAACAGGGGACGAGCAGTACTTC | CATSVQTGDEQYF
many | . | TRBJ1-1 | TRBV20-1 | TGCAGTGCTTGGGCAGGGGTCACTGAAGCTTTCTTT | CSAWAGVTEAFF
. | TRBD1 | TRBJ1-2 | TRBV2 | TGTGCCAGCAGTGGACAGGGGACTTATGGCTACACCTTC | CASSGQGTYGYTF
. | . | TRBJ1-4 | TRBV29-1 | TGCGGGGGAGCGGGGGCATCGACTAATGAAAAACTGTTTTTT | CGGAGASTNEKLFF
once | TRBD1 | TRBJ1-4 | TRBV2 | TGTGCCAGCAGTCTCCGGGGACAGGGGGCTAATGAAAAACTGTTTTTT | CASSLRGQGANEKLFF
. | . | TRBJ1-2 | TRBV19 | TGTGCCAGTACGGACACCGGTCGAAACACCTTC | CASTDTGRNTF